These T cell receptor beta chains were read from a single sample in a study of tumor-infiltrating lymphocytes in primary liver carcinoma. From the multiplex PCR reads, TCRdb called clonotypes with MiXCR, one entry per CDR3 protein. The sample contains 250,000 to 400,000 distinct CDR3 sequences, roughly two thirds of which appear only once. The sample consisted of peripheral blood. The receptors were gathered from a middle-aged man with primary liver carcinoma and hepatitis B virus infection. The CDR3 runs from the conserved cysteine through the conserved F or W. The D gene is left open where the match is weak. Not all rows give a size; the values are once, few, many and, for expanded clones, a class.

abundance	v_gene	d_gene	j_gene	CDR3aa	CDR3nt
.	TRBV10-3	.	TRBJ2-5	CAISEGAGGRGETQYF	TGTGCCATCAGTGAAGGGGCTGGGGGTAGGGGAGAGACCCAGTACTTC
many	TRBV6-6	.	TRBJ2-5	CASTPFGESGETQYF	TGTGCCAGCACACCCTTCGGAGAGTCTGGAGAGACCCAGTACTTC
.	TRBV29-1	.	TRBJ2-3	CSVERVTEFTDTQYF	TGCAGCGTTGAGAGGGTAACAGAGTTCACAGATACGCAGTATTTT
.	TRBV28	.	TRBJ2-1	CASKLRGYEQFF	TGTGCCAGCAAACTCCGGGGCTATGAGCAGTTCTTC
.	TRBV5-5	.	TRBJ1-3	CASSLGSHNSGNTIYF	TGTGCCAGCAGCTTGGGCAGCCACAACTCTGGAAACACCATATATTTT
.	TRBV30	.	TRBJ2-7	CAWSVIKSGGTYEQYF	TGTGCCTGGAGTGTAATAAAGTCAGGGGGGACCTACGAGCAGTACTTC
.	TRBV11-3	.	TRBJ2-1	CASGLEVSNNEQFF	TGCGCCAGCGGCTTAGAGGTCAGCAACAATGAGCAGTTCTTC
.	TRBV2	.	TRBJ1-4	CASSVIGGPEKLFF	TGTGCCAGCAGTGTGATAGGCGGCCCTGAAAAACTATTTTTT
.	TRBV4-2	.	TRBJ1-5	CASSQGWGQGGNQPQHF	TGTGCTAGCAGCCAGGGGTGGGGGCAGGGAGGCAATCAGCCCCAGCATTTT
.	TRBV5-5	.	TRBJ2-3	CASSWMGADTRYF	TGTGCCAGCAGCTGGATGGGGGCAGATACGCGTTATTTT
few	TRBV6-1	TRBD1	TRBJ2-7	CASSTGTGPYDQYF	TGTGCCAGCAGTACCGGGACAGGTCCCTACGATCAGTACTTC
.	TRBV6-1	.	TRBJ2-5	CATTGLMSNQETQYF	TGTGCCACGACAGGTCTCATGTCGAACCAAGAGACCCAGTACTTC
.	TRBV5-4	TRBD1	TRBJ2-7	CASRRGQSYEQYF	TGTGCCAGCAGGAGGGGACAGTCCTACGAGCAGTACTTC
.	TRBV6-5	.	TRBJ1-4	CASSPGTSNRGEKLFF	TGTGCCAGCAGTCCCGGGACATCCAACCGGGGTGAAAAACTGTTTTTT
many	TRBV12-3/TRBV12-4	.	TRBJ1-5	CASSHGVNQPQHF	TGTGCCAGCAGCCACGGGGTCAATCAGCCCCAGCATTTT
.	TRBV28	.	TRBJ2-7	CASSTRKRELYEQYF	TGTGCCAGCAGTACTCGTAAACGGGAACTCTACGAGCAGTACTTC
once	TRBV12-3/TRBV12-4	TRBD1	TRBJ2-2	CASRGLVSTGELCF	TGTGCCAGCAGAGGGCTAGTGAGCACAGGGGAGCTGTGTTTT
.	TRBV10-3	TRBD1	TRBJ1-2	CAISGDRGYGYTF	TGTGCCATCAGTGGTGACAGGGGCTATGGCTACACCTTC
.	TRBV16	.	TRBJ2-7	CASSQEDRYFSYEQYF	TGTGCCAGCAGCCAAGAGGACCGATACTTTTCCTACGAGCAGTACTTC
many	TRBV12-3/TRBV12-4	.	TRBJ1-2	CASTYRGRPRNYGYTF	TGTGCCAGCACCTATCGGGGACGCCCTAGGAACTATGGCTACACCTTC
many	TRBV6-2/TRBV6-3	.	TRBJ1-5	CASSYLGPQHF	TGTGCCAGCAGTTACTTGGGGCCCCAGCATTTT
.	TRBV28	.	TRBJ2-1	CASARQAVNEQFF	TGTGCCAGCGCTCGCCAGGCAGTTAATGAGCAGTTCTTC
.	TRBV11-2	.	TRBJ1-1	CASSLDFLNTESLF	TGTGCCAGCAGCTTAGATTTTTTGAACACTGAGTCTCTCTTT
many	TRBV6-2/TRBV6-3	.	TRBJ2-1	CASSGVRFGEQFF	TGTGCCAGCTCGGGGGTGAGATTTGGTGAGCAGTTCTTC
.	TRBV27	TRBD1	TRBJ2-7	CASSKKTGRVEQYF	TGTGCCAGCAGCAAAAAGACAGGGCGAGTCGAGCAGTACTTC
.	TRBV28	TRBD1	TRBJ2-5	CASSLAGTGSETQYF	TGTGCCAGCAGTTTAGCCGGGACAGGGTCAGAGACCCAGTACTTC
many	TRBV6-6	TRBD2	TRBJ2-5	CASSSREGWGETQYF	TGTGCCAGCAGTTCACGGGAGGGCTGGGGAGAGACCCAGTACTTC
.	TRBV30	.	TRBJ2-7	CAWRAWGVHEQYF	TGTGCCTGGAGGGCGTGGGGTGTCCACGAGCAGTACTTC
.	TRBV11-2	.	TRBJ2-1	CVSSLRGKSSYNEQLF	TGTGTCAGCAGCTTAAGGGGGAAAAGCTCCTACAATGAGCAGCTCTTC
.	TRBV4-1	TRBD1	TRBJ2-7	CARSQGQGAYEQYF	TGCGCCAGGAGCCAGGGACAGGGGGCCTACGAGCAGTACTTC
few	TRBV6-2/TRBV6-3	.	TRBJ2-1	CASSYIYEQFF	TGTGCCAGCAGTTACATTTATGAGCAGTTCTTC
few	TRBV7-9	TRBD2	TRBJ2-5	CASSSLAGVFETQYF	TGTGCCAGCAGCTCGCTAGCGGGAGTGTTTGAGACCCAGTACTTC
.	TRBV7-9	TRBD2	TRBJ2-7	CASSLMGAGASYEQYF	TGTGCCAGCAGCTTAATGGGAGCGGGGGCCTCCTACGAGCAGTACTTC
.	TRBV12-3/TRBV12-4	TRBD1	TRBJ2-5	CASSQGTGRETQYF	TGTGCCAGCAGCCAAGGGACAGGGCGGGAGACCCAGTACTTC
many	TRBV12-3/TRBV12-4	TRBD2	TRBJ2-7	CASSLLAGHEQYF	TGTGCCAGCAGCCTACTAGCGGGCCACGAGCAGTACTTC
.	TRBV5-6	TRBD2	TRBJ2-5	CASSSLPTSGSKKTQYF	TGTGCCAGCAGCTCCCTCCCTACTAGCGGCAGTAAGAAGACCCAGTACTTC
.	TRBV12-3/TRBV12-4	.	TRBJ2-1	CASSYEDNEQFF	TGTGCCAGCAGTTACGAGGACAATGAGCAGTTCTTC
.	TRBV6-5	.	TRBJ2-5	CASSYRGGYSGETQYF	TGTGCCAGCAGTTACAGGGGGGGATACTCTGGAGAGACCCAGTACTTC
.	TRBV6-5	TRBD2	TRBJ2-1	CASNYSYLGGGVNEQFF	TGTGCCAGCAATTACTCTTATCTCGGCGGGGGAGTCAATGAACAGTTCTTC
.	TRBV11-2	.	TRBJ2-7	CASNSNMSSYEQYF	TGTGCCAGCAACTCTAACATGAGCTCCTACGAGCAGTACTTC
.	TRBV5-1	.	TRBJ1-1	CASSSAPGTPNTEAFF	TGCGCCAGCAGCTCCGCCCCCGGGACCCCGAACACTGAAGCTTTCTTT
many	TRBV6-6	.	TRBJ2-2	CASSYSTGYTGELFF	TGTGCCAGCAGTTACTCGACAGGATACACCGGGGAGCTGTTTTTT
.	TRBV15	.	TRBJ2-3	CATSRDEGGVQTDTQYF	TGTGCCACCAGCAGAGATGAGGGGGGAGTCCAGACAGATACGCAGTATTTT